This T cell receptor beta chain is from a study of cytomegalovirus exposure and HLA in healthy donors. Study conclusions and caveats: Most TCR sequences were seen very rarely across donors, but some public TCRs occurred in many. Presence/absence analyses assumed roughly uniform sequencing depth across donors, which may not hold.

V gave up 1 base and J gave up 9 bases, with 13 bases separating them. Germline V CDR1 and CDR2: GTSNPN, SVGIG (reference sequence). This CDR3 has 14 residues. PCR used 60 Vbeta primers and 13 Jbeta primers. Profiled with immunoSEQ multiplex PCR; TCRdb holds only in-frame clones, not every one. Altogether under 200,000 clones are present, about 80% being singletons, with the ten largest covering more than 0.55%. Concerning this clone itself: What it binds is unknown.

This sequence joins TRBV30 and TRBJ1-6; no definite D call. This receptor was obtained from a woman in her thirties or forties in good health and CMV-seronegative. What was sequenced was PBMCs. The CDR3 region has the DNA TGTGCCTGGAGTGAGACGGCAGGAGGTTCACCCCTCCACTTT. Its translation: CAWSETAGGSPLHF. The full variable domain, completed using reference TRBV30 and TRBJ1-6, is SQTIHQWPATLVQPVGSPLSLECTVEGTSNPNLYWYRQAAGRGLQLLFYSVGIGQISSEVPQNLSASRPQDRQFILSSKKLLLSDSGFYLCAWSETAGGSPLHFGNGTRLTVT.